This T cell receptor beta chain was recorded in a study of shared T cell receptors in the human thymus. The assay was immunoSEQ multiplex PCR, and TCRdb's table has in-frame clones only and misses some. The repertoire has about 660,000 clones, 85% to 90% of them found once; the top ten carry 0.01%. Germline loops: CDR1 SQVTM, CDR2 ANQGSEA. V was pared by 2 bases and J by 2 bases, with 10 bases between. This CDR3 has 13 amino acids. The same data also went into a second study, on human thymus T cells. Per that paper: Serving as donors were healthy Finnish infants, each of whom was having open corrective surgery for congenital heart defects. Surgeons resected thymus tissue during corrective heart surgery. Biased V and J segment usage appeared in thymus and peripheral blood.

This TCR was sampled from a boy less than two years old with a congenital heart defect. Input material: thymocytes. The chain uses TRBV29-1 and TRBJ2-7; no firm D call. The CDR3, as DNA: TGCAGCGTTGAAACCGGGTCTGCCTACGAGCAGTACTTC. Its protein is CSVETGSAYEQYF.